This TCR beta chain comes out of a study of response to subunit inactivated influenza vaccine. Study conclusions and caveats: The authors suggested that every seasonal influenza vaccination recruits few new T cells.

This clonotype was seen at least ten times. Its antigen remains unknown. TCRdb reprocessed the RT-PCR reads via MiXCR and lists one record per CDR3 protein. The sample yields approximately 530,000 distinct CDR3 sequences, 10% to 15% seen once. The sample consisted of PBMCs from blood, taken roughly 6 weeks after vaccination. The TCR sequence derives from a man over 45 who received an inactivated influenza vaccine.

CDR3 coding DNA: TGTGCCAGCAGCCCCCTCTCGACACCTAGCAATCAGCCCCAGCATTTT. This gives the protein CASSPLSTPSNQPQHF. The chain has TRBV5-5 and TRBJ1-5; unclear D gene. The CDR3 is 16 amino acids. The V gene's germline CDR1 is SGHKS and CDR2 YYEKEE (reference sequence). V shed 4 bases and J shed 0 bases, with 14 bases lying between them.